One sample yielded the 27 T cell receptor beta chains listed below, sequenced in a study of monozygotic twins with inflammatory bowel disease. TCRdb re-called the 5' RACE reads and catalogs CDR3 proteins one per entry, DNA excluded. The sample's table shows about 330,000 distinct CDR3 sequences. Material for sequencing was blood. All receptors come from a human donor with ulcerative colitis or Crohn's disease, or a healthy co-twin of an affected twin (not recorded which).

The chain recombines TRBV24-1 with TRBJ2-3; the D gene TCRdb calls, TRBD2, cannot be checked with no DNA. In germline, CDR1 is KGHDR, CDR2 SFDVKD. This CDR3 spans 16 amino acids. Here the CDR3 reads CATSDPGTSGRDTQYF.

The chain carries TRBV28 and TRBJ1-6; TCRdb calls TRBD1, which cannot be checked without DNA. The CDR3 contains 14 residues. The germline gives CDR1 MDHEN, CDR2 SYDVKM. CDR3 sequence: CASSYRGCNSPLHF. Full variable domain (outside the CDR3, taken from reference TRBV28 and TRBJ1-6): DVKVTQSSRYLVKRTGEKVFLECVQDMDHENMFWYRQDPGLGLRLIYFSYDVKMKEKGDIPEGYSVSREKKERFSLILESASTNQTSMYLCASSYRGCNSPLHFGNGTRLTVT.

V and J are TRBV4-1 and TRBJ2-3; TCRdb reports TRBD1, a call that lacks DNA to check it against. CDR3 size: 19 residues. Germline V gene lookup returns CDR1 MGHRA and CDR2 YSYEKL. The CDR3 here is CASSQDRAHRGGSTDTQYF.

CDR3 residues: CASSSLVADTQYF. The chain joins TRBV5-1 to TRBJ2-3. This CDR3 is 13 amino acids long. Germline CDR1 SGHRS, CDR2 YFSETQ.

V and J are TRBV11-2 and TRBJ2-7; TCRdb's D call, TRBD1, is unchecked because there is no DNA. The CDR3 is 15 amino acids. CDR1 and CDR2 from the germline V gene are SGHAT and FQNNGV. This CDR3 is CASSSDGQGSYEQYF.

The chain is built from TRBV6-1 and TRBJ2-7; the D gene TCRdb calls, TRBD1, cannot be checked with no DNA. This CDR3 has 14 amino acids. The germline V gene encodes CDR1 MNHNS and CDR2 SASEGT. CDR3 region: CASSGTGGIYEQYF.

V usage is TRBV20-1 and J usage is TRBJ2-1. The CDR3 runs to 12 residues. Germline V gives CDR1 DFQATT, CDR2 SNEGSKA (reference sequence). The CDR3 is CSASGPPNEQFF.

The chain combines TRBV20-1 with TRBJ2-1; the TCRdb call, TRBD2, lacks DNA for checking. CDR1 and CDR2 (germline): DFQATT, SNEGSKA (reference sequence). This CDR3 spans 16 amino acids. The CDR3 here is CSAPAAGGGSYNEQFF.

This CDR3 is CASSYTSRDLTYNEQFF. V is TRBV6-2 or TRBV6-3 and J is TRBJ2-1; without DNA, the TCRdb call of TRBD1 cannot be checked. Germline values: CDR1 MNHEY, CDR2 SVGEGT. This CDR3 comprises 17 residues.

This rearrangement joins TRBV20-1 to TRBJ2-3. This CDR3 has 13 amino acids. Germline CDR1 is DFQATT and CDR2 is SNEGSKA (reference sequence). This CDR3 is CSASLPGTDTQYF.

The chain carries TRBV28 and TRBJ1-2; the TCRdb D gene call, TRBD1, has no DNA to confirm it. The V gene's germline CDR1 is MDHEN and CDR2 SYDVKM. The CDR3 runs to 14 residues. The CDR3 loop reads CASSVPQGAHGYTF.

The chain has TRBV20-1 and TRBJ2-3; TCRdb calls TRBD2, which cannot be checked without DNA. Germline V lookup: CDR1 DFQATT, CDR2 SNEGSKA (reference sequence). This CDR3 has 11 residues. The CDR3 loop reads CSAGPRDTQYF.

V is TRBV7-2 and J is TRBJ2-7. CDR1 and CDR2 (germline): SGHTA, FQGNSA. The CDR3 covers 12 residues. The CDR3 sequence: CASSSGSHEQYF.

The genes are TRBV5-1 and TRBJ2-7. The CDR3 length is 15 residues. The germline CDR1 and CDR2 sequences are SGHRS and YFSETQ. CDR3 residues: CASSLESTRSYEQYF. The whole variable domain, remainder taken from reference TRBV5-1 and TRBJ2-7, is KAGVTQTPRYLIKTRGQQVTLSCSPISGHRSVSWYQQTPGQGLQFLFEYFSETQRNKGNFPGRFSGRQFSNSRSEMNVSTLELGDSALYLCASSLESTRSYEQYFGPGTRLTVT.

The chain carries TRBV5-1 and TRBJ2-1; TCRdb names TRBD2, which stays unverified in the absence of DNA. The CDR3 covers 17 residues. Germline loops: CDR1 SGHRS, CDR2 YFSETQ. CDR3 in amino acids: CASSLAGASGSTDEQFF.

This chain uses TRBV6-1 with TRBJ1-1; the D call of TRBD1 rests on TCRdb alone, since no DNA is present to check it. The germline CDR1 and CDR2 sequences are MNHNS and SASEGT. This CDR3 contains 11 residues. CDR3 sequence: CASILGRAAFF.

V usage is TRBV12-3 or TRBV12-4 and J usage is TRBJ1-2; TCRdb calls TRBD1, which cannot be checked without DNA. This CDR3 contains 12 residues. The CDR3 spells CASSLSGRGYTF.

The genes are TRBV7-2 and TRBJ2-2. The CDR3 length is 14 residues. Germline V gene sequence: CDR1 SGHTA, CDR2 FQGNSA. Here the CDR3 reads CASSLERNTGELFF. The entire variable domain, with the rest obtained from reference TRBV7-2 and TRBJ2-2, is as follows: GAGVSQSPSNKVTEKGKDVELRCDPISGHTALYWYRQSLGQGLEFLIYFQGNSAPDKSGLPSDRFSAERTGGSVSTLTIQRTQQEDSAVYLCASSLERNTGELFFGEGSRLTVL.

The CDR3 is CATSNRDRISGANVLTF. V gene TRBV24-1 combines with J gene TRBJ2-6; the TRBD1 assignment by TCRdb is unverifiable without DNA. Germline CDR1 and CDR2: KGHDR and SFDVKD. CDR3 length: 17 residues.

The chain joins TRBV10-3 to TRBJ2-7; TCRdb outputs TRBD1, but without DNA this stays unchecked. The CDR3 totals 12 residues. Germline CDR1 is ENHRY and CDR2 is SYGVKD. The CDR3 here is CAIGTGSYEQYF.

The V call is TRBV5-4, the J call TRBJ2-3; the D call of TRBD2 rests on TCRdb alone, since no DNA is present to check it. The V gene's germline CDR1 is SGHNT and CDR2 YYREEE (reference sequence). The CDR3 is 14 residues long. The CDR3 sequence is CASSSGGGTDTQYF. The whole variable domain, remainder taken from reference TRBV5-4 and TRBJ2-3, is ETGVTQSPTHLIKTRGQQVTLRCSSQSGHNTVSWYQQALGQGPQFIFQYYREEENGRGNFPPRFSGLQFPNYSSELNVNALELDDSALYLCASSSGGGTDTQYFGPGTRLTVL.

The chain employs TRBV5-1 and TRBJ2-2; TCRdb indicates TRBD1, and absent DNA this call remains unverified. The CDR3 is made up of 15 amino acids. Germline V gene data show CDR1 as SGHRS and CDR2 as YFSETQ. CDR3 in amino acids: CASSLDPLPTGELFF. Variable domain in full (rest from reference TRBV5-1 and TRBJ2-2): KAGVTQTPRYLIKTRGQQVTLSCSPISGHRSVSWYQQTPGQGLQFLFEYFSETQRNKGNFPGRFSGRQFSNSRSEMNVSTLELGDSALYLCASSLDPLPTGELFFGEGSRLTVL.

The CDR3 protein is CASTPRAGDTEAFF. V is TRBV5-1 and J is TRBJ1-1; the D gene TCRdb calls, TRBD1, cannot be checked with no DNA. The CDR3 is 14 amino acids. Germline CDR1 and CDR2: SGHRS and YFSETQ.

The CDR3 reads CSAYREPGYNEQFF. The V gene is TRBV20-1, the J gene TRBJ2-1; absent DNA, TCRdb's TRBD1 call cannot be checked. CDR1 DFQATT and CDR2 SNEGSKA come from the germline V gene (reference sequence). The CDR3 is 14 residues long.

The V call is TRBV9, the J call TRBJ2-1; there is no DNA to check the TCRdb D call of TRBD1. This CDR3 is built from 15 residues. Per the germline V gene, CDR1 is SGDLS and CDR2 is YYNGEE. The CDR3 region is CASSVEGQGANEQFF.

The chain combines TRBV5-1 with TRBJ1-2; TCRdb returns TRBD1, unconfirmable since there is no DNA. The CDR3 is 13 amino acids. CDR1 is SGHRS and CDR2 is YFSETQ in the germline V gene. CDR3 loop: CASSLNPPYGYTF.

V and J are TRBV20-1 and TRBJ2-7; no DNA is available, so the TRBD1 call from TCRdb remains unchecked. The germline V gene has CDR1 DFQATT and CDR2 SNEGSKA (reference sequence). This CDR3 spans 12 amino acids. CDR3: CSALTGIYEQYF.